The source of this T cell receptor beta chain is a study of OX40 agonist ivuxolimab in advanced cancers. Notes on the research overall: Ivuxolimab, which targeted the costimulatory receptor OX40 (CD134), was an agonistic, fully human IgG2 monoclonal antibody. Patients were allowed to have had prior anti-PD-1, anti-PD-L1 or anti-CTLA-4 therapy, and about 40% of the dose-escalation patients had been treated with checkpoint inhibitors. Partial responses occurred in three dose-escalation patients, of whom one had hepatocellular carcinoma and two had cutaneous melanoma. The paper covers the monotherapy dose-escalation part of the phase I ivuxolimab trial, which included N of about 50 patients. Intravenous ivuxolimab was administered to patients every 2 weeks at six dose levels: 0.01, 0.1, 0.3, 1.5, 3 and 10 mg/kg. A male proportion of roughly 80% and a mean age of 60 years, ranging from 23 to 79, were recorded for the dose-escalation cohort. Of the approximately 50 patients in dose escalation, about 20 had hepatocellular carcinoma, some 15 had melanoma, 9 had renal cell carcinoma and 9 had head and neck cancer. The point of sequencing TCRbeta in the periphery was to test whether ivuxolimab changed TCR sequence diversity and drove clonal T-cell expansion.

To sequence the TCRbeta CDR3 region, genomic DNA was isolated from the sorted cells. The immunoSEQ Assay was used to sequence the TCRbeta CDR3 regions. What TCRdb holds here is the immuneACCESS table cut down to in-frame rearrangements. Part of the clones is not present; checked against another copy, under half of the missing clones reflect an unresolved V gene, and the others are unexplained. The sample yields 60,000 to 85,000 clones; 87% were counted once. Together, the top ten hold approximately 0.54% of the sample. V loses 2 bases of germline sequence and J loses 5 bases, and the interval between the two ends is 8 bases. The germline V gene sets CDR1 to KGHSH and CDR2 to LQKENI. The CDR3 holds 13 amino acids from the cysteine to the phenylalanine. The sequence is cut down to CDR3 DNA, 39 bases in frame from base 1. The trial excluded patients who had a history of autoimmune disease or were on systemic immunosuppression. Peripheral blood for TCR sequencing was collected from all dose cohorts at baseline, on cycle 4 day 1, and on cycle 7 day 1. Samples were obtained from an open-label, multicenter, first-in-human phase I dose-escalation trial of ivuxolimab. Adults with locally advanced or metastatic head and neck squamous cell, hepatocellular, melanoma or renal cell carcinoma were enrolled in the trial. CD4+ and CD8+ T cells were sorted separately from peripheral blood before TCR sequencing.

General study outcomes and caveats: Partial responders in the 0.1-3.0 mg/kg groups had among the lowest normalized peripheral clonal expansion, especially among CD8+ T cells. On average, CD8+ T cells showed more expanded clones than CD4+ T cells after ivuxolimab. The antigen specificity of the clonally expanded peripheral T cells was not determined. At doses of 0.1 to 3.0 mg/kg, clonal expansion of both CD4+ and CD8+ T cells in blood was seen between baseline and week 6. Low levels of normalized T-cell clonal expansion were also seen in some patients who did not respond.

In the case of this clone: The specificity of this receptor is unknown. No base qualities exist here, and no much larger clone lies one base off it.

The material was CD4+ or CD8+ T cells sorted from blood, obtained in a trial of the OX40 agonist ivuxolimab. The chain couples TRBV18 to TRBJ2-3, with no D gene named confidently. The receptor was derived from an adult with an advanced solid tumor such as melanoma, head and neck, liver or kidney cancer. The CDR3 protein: CASSPGLKDTQYF. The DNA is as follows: TGTGCCAGCTCACCAGGGCTGAAAGATACGCAGTATTTT.